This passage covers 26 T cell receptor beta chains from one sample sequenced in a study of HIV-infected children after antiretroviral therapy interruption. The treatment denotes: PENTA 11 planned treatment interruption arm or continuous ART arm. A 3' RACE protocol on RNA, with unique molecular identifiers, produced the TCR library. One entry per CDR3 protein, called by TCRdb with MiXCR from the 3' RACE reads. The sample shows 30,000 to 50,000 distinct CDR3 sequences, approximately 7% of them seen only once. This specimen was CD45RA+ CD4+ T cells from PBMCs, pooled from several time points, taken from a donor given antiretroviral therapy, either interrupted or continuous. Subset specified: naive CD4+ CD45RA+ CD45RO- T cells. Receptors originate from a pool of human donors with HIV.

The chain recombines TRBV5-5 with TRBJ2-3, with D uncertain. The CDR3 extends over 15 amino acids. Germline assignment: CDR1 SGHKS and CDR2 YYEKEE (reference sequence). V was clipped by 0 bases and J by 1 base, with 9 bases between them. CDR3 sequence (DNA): TGTGCCAGCAGCTTGGTTGGGGTTGGCACAGATACGCAGTATTTT. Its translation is CASSLVGVGTDTQYF.

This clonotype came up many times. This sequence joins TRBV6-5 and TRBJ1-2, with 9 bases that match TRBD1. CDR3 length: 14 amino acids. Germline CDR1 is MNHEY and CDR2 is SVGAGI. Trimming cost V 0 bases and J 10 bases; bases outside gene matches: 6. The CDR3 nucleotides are TGTGCCAGCAGTTACTCGGACAGGGGCGCCAACTACACCTTC. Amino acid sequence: CASSYSDRGANYTF.

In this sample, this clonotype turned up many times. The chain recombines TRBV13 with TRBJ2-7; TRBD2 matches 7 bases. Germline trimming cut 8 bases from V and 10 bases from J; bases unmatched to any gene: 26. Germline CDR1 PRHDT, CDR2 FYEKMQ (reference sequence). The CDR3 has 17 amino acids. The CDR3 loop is CASSLETGGGSSYEQYF. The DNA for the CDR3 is TGTGCCAGCTCTCTCGAAACTGGGGGGGGGAGCTCCTATGAACAGTACTTC. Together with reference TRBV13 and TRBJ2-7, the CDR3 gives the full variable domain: AAGVIQSPRHLIKEKRETATLKCYPIPRHDTVYWYQQGPGQDPQFLISFYEKMQSDKGSIPDRFSAQQFSDYHSELNMSSLELGDSALYFCASSLETGGGSSYEQYFGPGTRLTVT.

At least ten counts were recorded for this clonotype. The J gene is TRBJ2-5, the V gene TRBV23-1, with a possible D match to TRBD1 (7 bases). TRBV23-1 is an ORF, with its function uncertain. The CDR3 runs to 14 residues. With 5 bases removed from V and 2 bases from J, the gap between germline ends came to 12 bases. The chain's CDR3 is CASSWAGQQETQYF. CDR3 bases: TGCGCCAGCAGTTGGGCGGGACAGCAAGAGACCCAGTACTTC.

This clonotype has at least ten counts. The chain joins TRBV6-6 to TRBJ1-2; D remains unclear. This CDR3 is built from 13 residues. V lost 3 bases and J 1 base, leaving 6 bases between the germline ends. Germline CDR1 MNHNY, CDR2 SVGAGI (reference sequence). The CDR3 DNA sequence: TGTGCCAGCAGTTATGAGGGTAACTATGGCTACACCTTC. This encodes CASSYEGNYGYTF.

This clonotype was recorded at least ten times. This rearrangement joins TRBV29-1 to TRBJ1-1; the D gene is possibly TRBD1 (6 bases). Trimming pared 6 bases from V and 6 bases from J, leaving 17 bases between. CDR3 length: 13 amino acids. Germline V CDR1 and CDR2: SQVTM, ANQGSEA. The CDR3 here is CSVSGTIIPEAFF. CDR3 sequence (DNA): TGCAGCGTCTCCGGGACAATCATTCCTGAAGCTTTCTTT.

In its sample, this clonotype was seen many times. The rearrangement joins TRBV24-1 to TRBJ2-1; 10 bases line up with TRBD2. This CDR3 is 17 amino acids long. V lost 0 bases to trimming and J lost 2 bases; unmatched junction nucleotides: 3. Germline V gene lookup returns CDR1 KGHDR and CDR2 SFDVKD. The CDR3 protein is CATSDLSLAGAYNEQFF. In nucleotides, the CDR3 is TGTGCCACCAGTGATTTGAGTCTAGCGGGAGCCTACAATGAGCAGTTCTTC.

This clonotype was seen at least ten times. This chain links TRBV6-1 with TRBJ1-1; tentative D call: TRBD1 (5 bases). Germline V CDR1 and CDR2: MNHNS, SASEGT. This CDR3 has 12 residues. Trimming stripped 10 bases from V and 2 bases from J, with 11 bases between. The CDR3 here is CATRDGNTEAFF. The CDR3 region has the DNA TGTGCCACGAGGGACGGAAACACTGAAGCTTTCTTT.

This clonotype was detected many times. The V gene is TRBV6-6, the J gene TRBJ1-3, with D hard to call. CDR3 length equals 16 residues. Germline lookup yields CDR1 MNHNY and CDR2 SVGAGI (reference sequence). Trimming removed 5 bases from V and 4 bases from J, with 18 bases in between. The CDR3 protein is CASSRSRTVAGNTIYF. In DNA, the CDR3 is TGTGCCAGCAGTAGATCCCGGACGGTGGCGGGAAACACCATATATTTT.

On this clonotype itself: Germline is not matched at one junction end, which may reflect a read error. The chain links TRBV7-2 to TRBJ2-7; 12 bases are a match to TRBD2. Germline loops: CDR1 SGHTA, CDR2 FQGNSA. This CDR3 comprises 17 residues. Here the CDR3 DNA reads TGTGCCAGCAGCAATTCCGGACTAGCGGGGAGCTCCAACGAGCAGTACTTC. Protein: CASSNSGLAGSSNEQYF.

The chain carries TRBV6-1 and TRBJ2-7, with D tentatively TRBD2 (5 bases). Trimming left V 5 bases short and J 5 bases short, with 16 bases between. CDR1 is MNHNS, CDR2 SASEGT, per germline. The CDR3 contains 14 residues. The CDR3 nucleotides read TGTGCCAGCAGTCCAATAAGCGGTACAGACGAGCAGTACTTC. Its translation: CASSPISGTDEQYF.

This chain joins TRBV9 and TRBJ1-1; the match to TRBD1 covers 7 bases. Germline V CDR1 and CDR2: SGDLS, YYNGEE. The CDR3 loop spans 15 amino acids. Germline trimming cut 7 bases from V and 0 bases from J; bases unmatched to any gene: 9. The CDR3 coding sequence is TGTGCCAGCTCACTGGTGGGACAGATGAACACTGAAGCTTTCTTT. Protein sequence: CASSLVGQMNTEAFF.

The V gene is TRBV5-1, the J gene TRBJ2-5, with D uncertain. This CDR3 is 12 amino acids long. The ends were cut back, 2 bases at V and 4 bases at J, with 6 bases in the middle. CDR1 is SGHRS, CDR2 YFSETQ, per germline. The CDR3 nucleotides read TGCGCCAGCAGCTTCTTGAGAGAGACCCAGTACTTC. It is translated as CASSFLRETQYF.

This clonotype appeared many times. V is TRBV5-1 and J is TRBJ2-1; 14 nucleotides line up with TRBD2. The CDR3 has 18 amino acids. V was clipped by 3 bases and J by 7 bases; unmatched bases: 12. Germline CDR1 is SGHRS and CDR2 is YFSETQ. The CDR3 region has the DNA TGCGCCAGCAGCTACCCGACGGGACTAGCGGGAGTAGGGAATGAGCAGTTCTTC. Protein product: CASSYPTGLAGVGNEQFF.

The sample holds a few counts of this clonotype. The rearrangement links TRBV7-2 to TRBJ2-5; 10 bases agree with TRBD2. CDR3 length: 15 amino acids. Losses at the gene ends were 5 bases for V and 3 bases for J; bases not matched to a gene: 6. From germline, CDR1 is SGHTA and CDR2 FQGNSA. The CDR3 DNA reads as TGTGCCAGCAGCATTTCTAGCGGGGGCAAAGAGACCCAGTACTTC. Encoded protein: CASSISSGGKETQYF.

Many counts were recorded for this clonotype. The DNA for the CDR3 is TGTGCCAGCAGTTTGGGGACAGCGAACACTGAAGCTTTCTTT. Protein: CASSLGTANTEAFF. The chain uses TRBV12-3 or TRBV12-4 and TRBJ1-1, with 7 positions matching TRBD1. The CDR3 has 14 amino acids. V lost 3 bases, J lost 1 base, and 2 bases stayed unmatched.

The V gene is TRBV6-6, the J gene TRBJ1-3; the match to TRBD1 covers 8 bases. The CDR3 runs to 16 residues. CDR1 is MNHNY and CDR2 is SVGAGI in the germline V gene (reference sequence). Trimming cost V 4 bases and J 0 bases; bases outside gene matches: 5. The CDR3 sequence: CASSSSQGASGNTIYF. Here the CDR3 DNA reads TGTGCCAGCAGTTCCAGCCAGGGGGCCTCTGGAAACACCATATATTTT.

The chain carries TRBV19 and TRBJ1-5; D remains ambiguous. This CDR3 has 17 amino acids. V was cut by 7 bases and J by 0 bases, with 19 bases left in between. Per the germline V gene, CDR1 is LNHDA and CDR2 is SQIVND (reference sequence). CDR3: CASMSGGEKYSNQPQHF. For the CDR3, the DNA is TGTGCCAGTATGTCAGGTGGGGAGAAGTATAGCAATCAGCCCCAGCATTTT.

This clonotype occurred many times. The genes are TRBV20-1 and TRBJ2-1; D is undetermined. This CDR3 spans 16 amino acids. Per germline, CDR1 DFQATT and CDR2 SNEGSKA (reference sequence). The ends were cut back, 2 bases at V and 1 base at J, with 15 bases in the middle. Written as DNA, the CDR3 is TGCAGTGCTAGATTTGTGGGCTCAGAATCCTACAATGAGCAGTTCTTC. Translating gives CSARFVGSESYNEQFF.

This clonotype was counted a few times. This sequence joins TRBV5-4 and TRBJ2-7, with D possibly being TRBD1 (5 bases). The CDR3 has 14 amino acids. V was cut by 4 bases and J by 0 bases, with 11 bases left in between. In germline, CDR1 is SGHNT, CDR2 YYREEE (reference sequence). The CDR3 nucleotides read TGTGCCAGCAGCGTCCTTGGGGCCTCCTACGAGCAGTACTTC. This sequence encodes CASSVLGASYEQYF.

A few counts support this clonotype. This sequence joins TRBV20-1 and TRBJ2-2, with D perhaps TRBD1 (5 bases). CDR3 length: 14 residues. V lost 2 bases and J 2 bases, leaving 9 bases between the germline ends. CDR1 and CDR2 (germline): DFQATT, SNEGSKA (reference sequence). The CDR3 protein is CSARRGRNTGELFF. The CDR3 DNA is TGCAGTGCTAGAAGGGGCAGAAACACCGGGGAGCTGTTTTTT.

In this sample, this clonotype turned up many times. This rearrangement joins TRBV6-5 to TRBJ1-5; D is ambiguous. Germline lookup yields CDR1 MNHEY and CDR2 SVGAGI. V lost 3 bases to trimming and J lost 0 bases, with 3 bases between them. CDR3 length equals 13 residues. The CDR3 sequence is CASSYGSNQPQHF. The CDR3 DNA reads TGTGCCAGCAGTTATGGTAGCAATCAGCCCCAGCATTTT.

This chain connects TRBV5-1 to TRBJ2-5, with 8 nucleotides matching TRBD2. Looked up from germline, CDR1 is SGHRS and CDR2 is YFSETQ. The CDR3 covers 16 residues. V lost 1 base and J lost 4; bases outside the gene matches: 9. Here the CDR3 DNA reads TGCGCCAGCAGCTTGAACCCCGGGAGGGCCGGAGAGACCCAGTACTTC. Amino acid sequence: CASSLNPGRAGETQYF.

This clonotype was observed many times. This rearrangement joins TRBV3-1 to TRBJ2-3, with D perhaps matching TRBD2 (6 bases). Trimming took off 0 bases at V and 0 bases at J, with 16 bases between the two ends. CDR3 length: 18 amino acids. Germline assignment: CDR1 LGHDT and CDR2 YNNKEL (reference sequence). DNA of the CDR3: TGTGCCAGCAGCCAAGATCTCTTAGCGGACGTGAGCACAGATACGCAGTATTTT. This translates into CASSQDLLADVSTDTQYF.

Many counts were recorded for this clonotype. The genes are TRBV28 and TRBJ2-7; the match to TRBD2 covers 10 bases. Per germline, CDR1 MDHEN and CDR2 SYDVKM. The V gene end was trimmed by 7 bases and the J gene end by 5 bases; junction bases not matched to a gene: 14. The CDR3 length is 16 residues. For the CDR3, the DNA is TGTGCCAGCACCCCAGGTTCTAGCGGGAGATCAAACGAGCAGTACTTC. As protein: CASTPGSSGRSNEQYF.

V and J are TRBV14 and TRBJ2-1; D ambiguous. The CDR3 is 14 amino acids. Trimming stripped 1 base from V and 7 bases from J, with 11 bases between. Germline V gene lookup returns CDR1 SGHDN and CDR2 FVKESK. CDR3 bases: TGTGCCAGCAGCCAAGTCTGGGGTAGTAATGAGCAGTTCTTC. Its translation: CASSQVWGSNEQFF.